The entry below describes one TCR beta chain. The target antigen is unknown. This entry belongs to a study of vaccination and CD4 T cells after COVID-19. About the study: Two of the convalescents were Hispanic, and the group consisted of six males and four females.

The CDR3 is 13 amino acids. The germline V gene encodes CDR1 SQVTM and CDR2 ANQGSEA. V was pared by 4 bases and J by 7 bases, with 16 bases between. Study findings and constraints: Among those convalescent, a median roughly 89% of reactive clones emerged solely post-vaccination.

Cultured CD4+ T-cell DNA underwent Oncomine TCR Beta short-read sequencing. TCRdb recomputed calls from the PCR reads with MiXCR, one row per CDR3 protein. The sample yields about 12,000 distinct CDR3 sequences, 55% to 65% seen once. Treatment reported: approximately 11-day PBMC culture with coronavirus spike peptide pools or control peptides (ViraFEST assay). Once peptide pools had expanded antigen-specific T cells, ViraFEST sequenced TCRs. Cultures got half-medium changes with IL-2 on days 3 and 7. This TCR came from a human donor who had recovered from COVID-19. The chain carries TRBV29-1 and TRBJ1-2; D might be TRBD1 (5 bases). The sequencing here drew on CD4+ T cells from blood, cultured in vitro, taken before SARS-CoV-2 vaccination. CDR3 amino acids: CSVGIYRRGGYTF. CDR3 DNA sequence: TGCAGCGTTGGGATCTATAGGAGGGGTGGCTACACCTTC.